The clone carrying this T cell receptor (beta chain) was observed a few times. As yet, its antigen is unknown. The sample originates from a study of response to subunit inactivated influenza vaccine. The study's findings and limits: Few additional T cells are recruited per seasonal influenza vaccination, authors suggested.

MiXCR, applied by TCRdb to the RT-PCR reads, yields one record per CDR3 protein. In the table there are under 550,000 distinct CDR3 sequences, 7.5% to 8.5% of which are singletons. Trimming pared 4 bases from V and 7 bases from J, leaving 11 bases between. Germline V lookup: CDR1 SGHRS, CDR2 YFSETQ. CDR3 length: 13 residues. The chain uses TRBV5-1 and TRBJ1-4; unclear D gene. The sequenced sample was PBMCs from blood, obtained 23 to 25 months after vaccination. The TCR comes from a man between 50 and 69 years old who received an inactivated influenza vaccine. CDR3 in amino acids: CASSLELGEKLFF. Written as DNA, the CDR3 is TGCGCCAGCAGCCTGGAATTAGGTGAAAAACTGTTTTTT.